Each of the 9 T cell receptor beta chains below was sequenced from the same sample in a study of neurological immune-mediated disorders. TCRdb passed the 5' RACE reads through MiXCR, listing each CDR3 protein once. The data hold roughly 45,000 distinct CDR3 sequences, with approximately 13% observed a single time. Time point: longitudinal time-point 3. Sequencing was done on a sample of PBMCs. Source of these receptors: a man aged 25-45 years in good health.

This clonotype was seen many times. The V gene is TRBV10-3, the J gene TRBJ2-1, with D unclear. The germline gives CDR1 ENHRY, CDR2 SYGVKD. The V gene lost 3 bases and the J gene lost 7 bases, with 7 bases spanning the gap. This CDR3 has 12 residues. CDR3 region: CAISDMTNEQFF. For the CDR3, the DNA is TGTGCCATCAGTGACATGACGAATGAGCAGTTCTTC.

Concerning this clonotype itself: A read error is possible here, since a much larger clone lies one base away. The J gene is TRBJ2-7, the V gene TRBV29-1; D might be TRBD2 (6 bases). Looked up from germline, CDR1 is SQVTM and CDR2 is ANQGSEA. The CDR3 totals 12 residues. Here the CDR3 DNA reads TGCAGCGTGGCCGGGACTTACTACGAGCCGTACTTC. Translation: CSVAGTYYEPYF.

This clonotype was detected many times. DNA for the CDR3: TGCGCCAGCAGCTTGGCCCGGAATGAGCAGTTCTTC. This gives the protein CASSLARNEQFF. The V call is TRBV5-1, the J call TRBJ2-1; D unresolved. The CDR3 covers 12 residues. Looked up from germline, CDR1 is SGHRS and CDR2 is YFSETQ. V was clipped by 0 bases and J by 7 bases, with 5 bases between them.

This clonotype was counted at least ten times. This chain links TRBV2 with TRBJ2-1; D uncertain. The V and J ends lost 2 bases and 8 bases respectively, with 13 bases between them. The CDR3 loop spans 14 amino acids. The V gene's germline CDR1 is SNHLY and CDR2 FYNNEI. The CDR3: CASSEPRQSDEQFF. For the CDR3, the DNA is TGTGCCAGCAGTGAACCACGGCAGAGTGATGAGCAGTTCTTC.

This clonotype was seen many times. The chain employs TRBV6-6 and TRBJ1-5, with D perhaps matching TRBD1 (5 bases). The ends were cut back, 6 bases at V and 5 bases at J, with 11 bases in the middle. Germline CDR1 and CDR2: MNHNY and SVGAGI (reference sequence). CDR3 length equals 13 residues. CDR3 amino acids: CASRWDRDQPQHF. In DNA form, the CDR3 reads TGTGCCAGCAGATGGGACCGAGATCAGCCCCAGCATTTT.

The chain uses TRBV2 and TRBJ2-3; D is possibly TRBD2 (6 bases). Trimming stripped 3 bases from V and 3 bases from J, with 10 bases between. The CDR3 totals 14 residues. The germline V gene has CDR1 SNHLY and CDR2 FYNNEI. CDR3 DNA sequence: TGTGCCAGCAGTGATGGTGGGGGGACAGATACGCAGTATTTT. Encoded protein: CASSDGGGTDTQYF.

This clonotype was found many times. The chain has TRBV6-5 and TRBJ2-5; 12 bases line up with TRBD2. The germline V gene has CDR1 MNHEY and CDR2 SVGAGI. The CDR3 loop spans 18 amino acids. J gave up 7 bases and V 6 bases, and 18 bases lay outside the gene matches. CDR3 in amino acids: CASSTPPLAGGFVGTQYF. The CDR3, as DNA: TGTGCCAGCAGCACACCTCCCCTAGCGGGAGGGTTCGTCGGGACCCAGTACTTC.

The sample holds many counts of this clonotype. This chain joins TRBV20-1 and TRBJ2-3, with 7 bases that match TRBD2. The V segment lost 0 bases and the J segment 1 base; nucleotides outside the gene matches: 10. CDR3 length: 17 amino acids. Germline values: CDR1 DFQATT, CDR2 SNEGSKA (reference sequence). The CDR3 region is CSARDPGREDGTDTQYF. DNA for the CDR3: TGCAGTGCTAGAGATCCGGGACGGGAGGATGGCACAGATACGCAGTATTTT.

This clonotype was counted at least ten times. This chain links TRBV11-2 with TRBJ2-1; 13 positions match TRBD2. The germline V gene has CDR1 SGHAT and CDR2 FQNNGV. V shed 5 bases, J shed 0 bases, and the junction held 7 bases outside the gene matches. This CDR3 spans 18 amino acids. The DNA for the CDR3 is TGTGCCAGCAGCAAACTAGCGGGAGGGGAAAGCTCCTACAATGAGCAGTTCTTC. Translating it yields CASSKLAGGESSYNEQFF.